This TCR beta chain was recorded in a study of T cells in localized non-small cell lung cancer. Notes on the study in general: In the blood, greater T cell density corresponded to longer overall survival. Appearances in adjacent lung were noted for a median about 50 of the top 100 tumor clones.

A word on this clone: Its antigen is unknown.

The table came from immunoSEQ multiplex PCR; TCRdb's copy has only in-frame clones and leaves some out. Among more than 30,000 clones, 78% were seen once, and the ten largest hold around a third. Germline V lookup: CDR1 SEHNR, CDR2 FQNEAQ (reference sequence). The ends were cut back, 1 base at V and 8 bases at J, with 8 bases in the middle. The CDR3 loop spans 12 amino acids. The TCR originated in a male donor aged 60 or over with stage II squamous cell lung carcinoma. The chain carries TRBV7-9 and TRBJ1-1; no firm D call. The sequencing here drew on peripheral blood, taken before any cancer treatment. The CDR3, as DNA: TGTGCCAGCAGCTTAGAGCCAGAAGAAGCTTTCTTT. Protein sequence: CASSLEPEEAFF.